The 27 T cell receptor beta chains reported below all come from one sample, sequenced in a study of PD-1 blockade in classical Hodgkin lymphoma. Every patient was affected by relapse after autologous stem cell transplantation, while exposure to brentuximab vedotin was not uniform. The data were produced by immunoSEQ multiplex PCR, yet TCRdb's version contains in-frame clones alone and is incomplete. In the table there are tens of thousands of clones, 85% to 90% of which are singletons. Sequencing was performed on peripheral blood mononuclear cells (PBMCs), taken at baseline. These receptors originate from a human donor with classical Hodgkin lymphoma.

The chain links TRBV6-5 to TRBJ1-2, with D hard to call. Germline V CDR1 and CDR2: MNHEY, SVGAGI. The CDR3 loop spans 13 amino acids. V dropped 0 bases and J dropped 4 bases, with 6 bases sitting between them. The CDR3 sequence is CASSYSPVYGYTF. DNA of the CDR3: TGTGCCAGCAGTTACTCGCCAGTCTATGGCTACACCTTC.

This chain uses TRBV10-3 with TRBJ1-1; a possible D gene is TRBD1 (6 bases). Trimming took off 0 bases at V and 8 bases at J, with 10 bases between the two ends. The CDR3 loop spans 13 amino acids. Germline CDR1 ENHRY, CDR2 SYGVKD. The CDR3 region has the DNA TGTGCCATCAGTGAGTCCTCCGGGACAGAAGCTTTCTTT. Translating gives CAISESSGTEAFF.

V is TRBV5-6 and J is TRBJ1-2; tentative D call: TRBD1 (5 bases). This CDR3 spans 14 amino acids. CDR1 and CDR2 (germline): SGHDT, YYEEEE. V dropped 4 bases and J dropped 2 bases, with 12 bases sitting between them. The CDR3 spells CASSRGRINYGYTF. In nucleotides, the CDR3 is TGTGCCAGCAGCAGGGGACGGATAAACTATGGCTACACCTTC.

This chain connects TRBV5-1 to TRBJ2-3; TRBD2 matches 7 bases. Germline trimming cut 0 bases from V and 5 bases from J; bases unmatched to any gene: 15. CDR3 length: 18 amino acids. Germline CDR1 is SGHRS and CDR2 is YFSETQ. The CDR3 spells CASSLARTGTTTQDTQYF. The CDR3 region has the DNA TGCGCCAGCAGCTTGGCAAGAACCGGGACTACTACACAAGATACGCAGTATTTT.

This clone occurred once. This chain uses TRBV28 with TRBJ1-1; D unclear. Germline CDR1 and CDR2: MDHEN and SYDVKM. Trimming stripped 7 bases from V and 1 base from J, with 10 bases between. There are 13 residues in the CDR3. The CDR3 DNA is TGTGCCAGCAAGACCCACCAGAACACTGAAGCTTTCTTT. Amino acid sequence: CASKTHQNTEAFF.

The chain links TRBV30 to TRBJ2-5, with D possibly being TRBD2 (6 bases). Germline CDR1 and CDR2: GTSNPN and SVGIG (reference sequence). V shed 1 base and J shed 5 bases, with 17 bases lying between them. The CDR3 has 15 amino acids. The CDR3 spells CAWSDTVEGMETQYF. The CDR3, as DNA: TGTGCCTGGAGTGATACGGTGGAGGGGATGGAGACCCAGTACTTC.

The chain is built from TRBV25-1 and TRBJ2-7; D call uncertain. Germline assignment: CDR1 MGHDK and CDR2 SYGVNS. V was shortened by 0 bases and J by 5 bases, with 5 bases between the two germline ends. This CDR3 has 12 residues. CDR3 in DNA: TGTGCCAGCAGTGAATATGCGAACGAGCAGTACTTC. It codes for CASSEYANEQYF.

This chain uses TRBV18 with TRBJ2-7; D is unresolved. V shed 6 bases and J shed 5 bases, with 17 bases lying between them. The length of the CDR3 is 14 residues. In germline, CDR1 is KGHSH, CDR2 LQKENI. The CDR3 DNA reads TGTGCCAGCTCCCCGATCGGAAGGGTCCACGAGCAGTACTTC. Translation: CASSPIGRVHEQYF.

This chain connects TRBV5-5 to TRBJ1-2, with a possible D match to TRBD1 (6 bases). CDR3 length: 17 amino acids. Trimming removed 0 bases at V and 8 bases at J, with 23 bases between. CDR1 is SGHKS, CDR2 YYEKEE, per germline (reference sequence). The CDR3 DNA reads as TGTGCCAGCAGCTTGGACCAATCGACCCCAGGGGCTAGCGGCTACACCTTC. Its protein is CASSLDQSTPGASGYTF.

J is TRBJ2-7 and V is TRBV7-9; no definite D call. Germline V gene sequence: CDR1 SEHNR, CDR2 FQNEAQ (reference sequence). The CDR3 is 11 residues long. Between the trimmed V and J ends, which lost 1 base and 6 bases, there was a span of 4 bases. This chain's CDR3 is CASSLESEQYF. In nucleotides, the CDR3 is TGTGCCAGCAGCTTAGAATCCGAGCAGTACTTC.

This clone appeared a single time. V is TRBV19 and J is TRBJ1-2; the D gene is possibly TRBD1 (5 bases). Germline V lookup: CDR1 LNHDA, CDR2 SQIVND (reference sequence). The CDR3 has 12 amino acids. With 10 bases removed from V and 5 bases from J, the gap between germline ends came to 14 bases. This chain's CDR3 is CATRDPGYGYTF. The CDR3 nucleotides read TGTGCCACTAGGGACCCCGGGTATGGCTACACCTTC.

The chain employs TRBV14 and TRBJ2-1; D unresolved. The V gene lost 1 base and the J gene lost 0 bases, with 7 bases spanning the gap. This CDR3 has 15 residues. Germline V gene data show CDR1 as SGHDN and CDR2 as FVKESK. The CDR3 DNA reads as TGTGCCAGCAGCCAAGTGGGGTTCTCCTACAATGAGCAGTTCTTC. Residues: CASSQVGFSYNEQFF.

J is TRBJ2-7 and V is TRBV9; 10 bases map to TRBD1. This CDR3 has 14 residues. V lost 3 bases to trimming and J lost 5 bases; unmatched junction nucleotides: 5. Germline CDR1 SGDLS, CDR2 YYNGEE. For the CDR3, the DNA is TGTGCCAGCAGCGCAAGACAGGGGGCAAACGAGCAGTACTTC. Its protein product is CASSARQGANEQYF.

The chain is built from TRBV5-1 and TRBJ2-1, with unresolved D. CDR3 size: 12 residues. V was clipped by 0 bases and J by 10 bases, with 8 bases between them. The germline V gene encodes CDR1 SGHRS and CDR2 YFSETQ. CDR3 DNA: TGCGCCAGCAGCTTGGCGCGTGAGGAGCAGTTCTTC. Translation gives CASSLAREEQFF.

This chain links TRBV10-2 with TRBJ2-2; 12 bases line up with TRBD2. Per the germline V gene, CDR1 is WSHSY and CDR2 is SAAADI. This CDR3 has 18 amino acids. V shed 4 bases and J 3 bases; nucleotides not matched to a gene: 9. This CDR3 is CASSVASGGARDTGELFF. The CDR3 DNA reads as TGCGCCAGCAGTGTGGCTAGCGGGGGGGCCCGAGACACCGGGGAGCTGTTTTTT.

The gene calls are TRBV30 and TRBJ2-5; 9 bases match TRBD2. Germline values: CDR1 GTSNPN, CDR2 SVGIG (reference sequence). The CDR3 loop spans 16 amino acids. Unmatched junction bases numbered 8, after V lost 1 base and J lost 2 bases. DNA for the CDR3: TGTGCCTGGAGTGGGTCGTTAGCGGGGGCACAAGAGACCCAGTACTTC. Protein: CAWSGSLAGAQETQYF.

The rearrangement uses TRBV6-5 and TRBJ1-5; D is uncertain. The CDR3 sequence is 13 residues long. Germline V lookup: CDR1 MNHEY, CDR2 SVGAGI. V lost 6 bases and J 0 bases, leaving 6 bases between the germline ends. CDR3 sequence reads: CASSYSSNQPQHF. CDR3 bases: TGTGCCAGCAGCTACAGTAGCAATCAGCCCCAGCATTTT.

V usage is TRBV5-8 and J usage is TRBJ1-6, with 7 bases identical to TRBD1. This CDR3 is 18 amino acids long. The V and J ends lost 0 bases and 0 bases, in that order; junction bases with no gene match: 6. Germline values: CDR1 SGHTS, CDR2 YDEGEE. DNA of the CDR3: TGTGCCAGCAGCTTGGCCAGGGGGTTGAGCTCCTATAATTCACCCCTCCACTTT. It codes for CASSLARGLSSYNSPLHF.

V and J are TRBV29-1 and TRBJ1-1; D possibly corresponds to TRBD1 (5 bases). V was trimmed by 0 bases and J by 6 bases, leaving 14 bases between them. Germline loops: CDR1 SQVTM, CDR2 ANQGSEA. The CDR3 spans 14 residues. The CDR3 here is CSVEDRGIPAEAFF. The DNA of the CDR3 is TGCAGCGTTGAAGATCGGGGGATTCCGGCTGAAGCTTTCTTT.

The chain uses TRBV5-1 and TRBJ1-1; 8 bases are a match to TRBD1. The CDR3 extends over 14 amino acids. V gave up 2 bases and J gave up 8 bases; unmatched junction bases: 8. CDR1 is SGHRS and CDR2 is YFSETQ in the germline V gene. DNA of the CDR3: TGCGCCAGCAGCTTAAGAGGACAGGGAAGAGAAGCTTTCTTT. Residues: CASSLRGQGREAFF. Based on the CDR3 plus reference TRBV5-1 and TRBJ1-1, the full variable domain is KAGVTQTPRYLIKTRGQQVTLSCSPISGHRSVSWYQQTPGQGLQFLFEYFSETQRNKGNFPGRFSGRQFSNSRSEMNVSTLELGDSALYLCASSLRGQGREAFFGQGTRLTVV.

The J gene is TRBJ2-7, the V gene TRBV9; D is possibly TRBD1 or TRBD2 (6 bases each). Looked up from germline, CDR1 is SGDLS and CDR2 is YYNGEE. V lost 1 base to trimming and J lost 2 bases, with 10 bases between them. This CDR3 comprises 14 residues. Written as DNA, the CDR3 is TGTGCCAGCAGCGTAACGGGGGCCCCCTACGAGCAGTACTTC. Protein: CASSVTGAPYEQYF.

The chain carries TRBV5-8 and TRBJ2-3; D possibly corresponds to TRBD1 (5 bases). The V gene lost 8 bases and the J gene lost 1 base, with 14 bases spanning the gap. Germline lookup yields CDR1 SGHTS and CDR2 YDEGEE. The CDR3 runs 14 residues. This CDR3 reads CASPPGWGTDTQYF. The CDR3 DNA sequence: TGTGCCAGTCCCCCAGGGTGGGGCACAGATACGCAGTATTTT.

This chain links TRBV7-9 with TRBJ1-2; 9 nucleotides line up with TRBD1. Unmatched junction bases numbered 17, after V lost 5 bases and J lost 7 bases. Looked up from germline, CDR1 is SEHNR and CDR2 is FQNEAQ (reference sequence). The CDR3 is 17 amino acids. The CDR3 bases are TGTGCCAGCAGCGGGAATCAACAGGGGGCGCACGGGACTGGCTACACCTTC. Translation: CASSGNQQGAHGTGYTF.

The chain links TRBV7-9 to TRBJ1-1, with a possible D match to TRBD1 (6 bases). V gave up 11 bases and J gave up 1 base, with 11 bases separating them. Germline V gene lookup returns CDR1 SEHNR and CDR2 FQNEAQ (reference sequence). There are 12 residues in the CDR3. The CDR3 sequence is CAGAGANTEAFF. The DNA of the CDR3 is TGTGCCGGAGCAGGGGCGAACACTGAAGCTTTCTTT. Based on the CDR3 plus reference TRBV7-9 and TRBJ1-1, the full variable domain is DTGVSQNPRHKITKRGQNVTFRCDPISEHNRLYWYRQTLGQGPEFLTYFQNEAQLEKSRLLSDRFSAERPKGSFSTLEIQRTEQGDSAMYLCAGAGANTEAFFGQGTRLTVV.

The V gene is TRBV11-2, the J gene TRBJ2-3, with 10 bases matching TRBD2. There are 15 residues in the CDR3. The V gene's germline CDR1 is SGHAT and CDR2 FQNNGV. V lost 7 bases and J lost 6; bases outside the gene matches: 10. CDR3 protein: CASTHSGGSGDTQYF. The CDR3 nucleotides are TGTGCCAGCACCCATAGCGGGGGGAGCGGGGATACGCAGTATTTT.

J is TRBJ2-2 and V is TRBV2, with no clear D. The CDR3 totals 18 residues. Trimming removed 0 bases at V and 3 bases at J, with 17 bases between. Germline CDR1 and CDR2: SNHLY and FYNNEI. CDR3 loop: CASSEALLGRIDTGELFF. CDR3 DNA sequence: TGTGCCAGCAGTGAAGCGCTTCTCGGGCGGATCGACACCGGGGAGCTGTTTTTT.

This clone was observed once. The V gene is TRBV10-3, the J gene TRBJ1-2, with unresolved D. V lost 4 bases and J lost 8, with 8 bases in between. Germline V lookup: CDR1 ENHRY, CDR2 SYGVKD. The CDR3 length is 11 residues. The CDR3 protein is CAISAPRGYTF. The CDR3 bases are TGTGCCATCAGTGCCCCCAGGGGCTACACCTTC.